The 24 T cell receptor beta chains below were found in one sample sequenced in a study of blood T cell repertoires in COVID-19. Generated by immunoSEQ multiplex PCR, the TCRdb table keeps only in-frame clones and is missing some. The sample records roughly 300,000 clones, 70% to 90% being singletons. The specimen sequenced was peripheral blood. Receptors originate from a woman in her 30s with COVID-19, enrolled during active disease.

This chain links TRBV30 with TRBJ2-1, with 7 bases identical to TRBD2. The CDR3 is 15 residues long. V was pared by 3 bases and J by 7 bases, with 12 bases of the junction left unmatched. From germline, CDR1 is GTSNPN and CDR2 SVGIG (reference sequence). This CDR3 is CAWSPGEGGRNEQFF. The CDR3 DNA reads TGTGCCTGGAGCCCCGGGGAGGGAGGACGGAATGAGCAGTTCTTC.

V is TRBV27 and J is TRBJ2-1, with 8 bases that match TRBD2. The CDR3 sequence is 17 residues long. Germline V gene lookup returns CDR1 MNHEY and CDR2 SMNVEV (reference sequence). J lost 7 bases, V lost 3 bases, and 14 bases had no gene match. The DNA for the CDR3 is TGTGCCAGCAGTTTCGTCGGGTTCGGGGGGGGCATGAATGAGCAGTTCTTC. Protein sequence: CASSFVGFGGGMNEQFF.

V usage is TRBV5-1 and J usage is TRBJ1-3; D is unclear. The V and J ends lost 2 bases and 3 bases respectively, with 15 bases between them. The germline gives CDR1 SGHRS, CDR2 YFSETQ. This CDR3 is built from 16 residues. In DNA, the CDR3 is TGCGCCAGCAGCTTACAGTCGGGGAGCTATGGAAACACCATATATTTT. Protein: CASSLQSGSYGNTIYF.

The rearrangement links TRBV7-2 to TRBJ2-1, with 10 bases fitting TRBD2. Germline CDR1 SGHTA, CDR2 FQGNSA. CDR3 length: 16 residues. The V and J ends lost 5 bases and 3 bases, in that order; junction bases with no gene match: 7. The chain's CDR3 is CASSQVGTSVYNEQFF. The CDR3 coding sequence is TGTGCCAGCAGCCAAGTAGGGACTAGCGTCTACAATGAGCAGTTCTTC.

The chain joins TRBV19 to TRBJ1-2; D gene unclear. Trimming pared 5 bases from V and 5 bases from J, leaving 9 bases between. The CDR3 is 12 residues long. Germline CDR1 and CDR2: LNHDA and SQIVND (reference sequence). CDR3 coding DNA: TGTGCCAGTAGTTTCCGGACTTATGGCTACACCTTC. It encodes CASSFRTYGYTF.

This chain connects TRBV15 to TRBJ1-1, with a tentative D call TRBD1 (6 bases). V lost 1 base and J 3 bases, leaving 15 bases between the germline ends. Germline CDR1 LNHNV, CDR2 YYDKDF (reference sequence). CDR3 length: 16 residues. As DNA, the CDR3 is TGTGCCACCAGCAGAGGACCCGGGACACCCCACACTGAAGCTTTCTTT. Amino acids: CATSRGPGTPHTEAFF.

This clone was observed a few times. This CDR3 is also generated by other DNA sequences in the sample. The CDR3 sequence is CASSLGLVPETQYF. The DNA for the CDR3 is TGTGCCAGCAGCTTAGGTTTAGTCCCAGAGACCCAGTACTTC. This chain links TRBV11-2 with TRBJ2-5; D gene unclear. The length of the CDR3 is 14 residues. Trimming cost V 1 base and J 4 bases, with 10 bases left between them. Germline V lookup: CDR1 SGHAT, CDR2 FQNNGV.

The chain joins TRBV19 to TRBJ2-1; D is possibly TRBD1 (6 bases). The CDR3 spans 13 residues. Germline lookup yields CDR1 LNHDA and CDR2 SQIVND (reference sequence). V was shortened by 5 bases and J by 7 bases, with 12 bases between the two germline ends. The CDR3 DNA follows: TGTGCCAGTAGTTTCACAGGGACGAATGAGCAGTTCTTC. It encodes CASSFTGTNEQFF. The full variable domain, its missing parts supplied by reference TRBV19 and TRBJ2-1, is DGGITQSPKYLFRKEGQNVTLSCEQNLNHDAMYWYRQDPGQGLRLIYYSQIVNDFQKGDIAEGYSVSREKKESFPLTVTSAQKNPTAFYLCASSFTGTNEQFFGPGTRLTVL.

The rearrangement uses TRBV25-1 and TRBJ2-3; perhaps TRBD1 as D (6 bases). The CDR3 runs to 14 residues. Trimming left V 10 bases short and J 3 bases short, with 17 bases between. Per the germline V gene, CDR1 is MGHDK and CDR2 is SYGVNS. In DNA form, the CDR3 reads TGTGCCACCACCCGCACAGGGATAACAGATACGCAGTATTTT. As protein: CATTRTGITDTQYF.

The gene calls are TRBV7-9 and TRBJ2-1; the match to TRBD2 covers 10 bases. The germline V gene encodes CDR1 SEHNR and CDR2 FQNEAQ (reference sequence). The CDR3 has 14 residues. J lost 4 bases, V lost 5 bases, and 2 bases had no gene match. CDR3 sequence (DNA): TGTGCCAGCAGCAAGGGACTAGCGTACAATGAGCAGTTCTTC. As protein: CASSKGLAYNEQFF.

The gene calls are TRBV7-9 and TRBJ2-7; 9 nucleotides align to TRBD1. Losses at the gene ends were 5 bases for V and 4 bases for J; bases not matched to a gene: 6. The CDR3 runs to 14 residues. The germline gives CDR1 SEHNR, CDR2 FQNEAQ (reference sequence). In nucleotides, the CDR3 is TGTGCCAGCAGCACGTGGACAGGGGCTTACGAGCAGTACTTC. Amino acids: CASSTWTGAYEQYF. Full variable domain (remainder filled in from reference TRBV7-9 and TRBJ2-7): DTGVSQNPRHKITKRGQNVTFRCDPISEHNRLYWYRQTLGQGPEFLTYFQNEAQLEKSRLLSDRFSAERPKGSFSTLEIQRTEQGDSAMYLCASSTWTGAYEQYFGPGTRLTVT.

A few counts support this clone. The chain is built from TRBV4-1 and TRBJ1-5; 7 bases agree with TRBD1. The CDR3 totals 13 residues. CDR1 is MGHRA and CDR2 is YSYEKL in the germline V gene. The ends lost 3 bases at V and 4 bases at J; junction bases unmatched: 0. The CDR3 is CASSQTGNQPQHF. The CDR3 nucleotides read TGCGCCAGCAGCCAGACAGGGAATCAGCCCCAGCATTTT.

This chain connects TRBV7-9 to TRBJ2-3, with 10 bases lining up with TRBD2. Germline V gene data show CDR1 as SEHNR and CDR2 as FQNEAQ (reference sequence). V trimming: 0 bases; J trimming: 4 bases; junction bases outside the gene matches: 7. The CDR3 consists of 17 residues. CDR3 sequence reads: CASSLAQLAGVADTQYF. CDR3 sequence (DNA): TGTGCCAGCAGCTTAGCCCAGCTAGCGGGGGTGGCAGATACGCAGTATTTT.

This chain connects TRBV13 to TRBJ2-7, with D maybe TRBD1 (5 bases). V lost 5 bases, J lost 4 bases, and 9 bases lay in between. Germline values: CDR1 PRHDT, CDR2 FYEKMQ (reference sequence). This CDR3 spans 12 amino acids. CDR3 in amino acids: CASSPQGYEQYF. The CDR3 DNA follows: TGTGCCAGCAGCCCTCAGGGTTACGAGCAGTACTTC.

This chain joins TRBV19 and TRBJ2-2; the D gene is possibly TRBD2 (6 bases). The V and J ends lost 6 bases and 4 bases respectively, with 12 bases between them. Germline CDR1 is LNHDA and CDR2 is SQIVND (reference sequence). This CDR3 has 14 amino acids. CDR3 loop: CASRSGVGTGELFF. CDR3 in DNA: TGTGCCAGTAGATCGGGGGTTGGCACCGGGGAGCTGTTTTTT.

V usage is TRBV28 and J usage is TRBJ1-6; D unclear. Germline-derived CDR1 and CDR2 are MDHEN and SYDVKM. The CDR3 loop spans 12 amino acids. V dropped 6 bases and J dropped 9 bases, with 9 bases sitting between them. The CDR3 sequence is CASRQVRSPLHF. CDR3 sequence (DNA): TGTGCCAGCAGGCAGGTTCGTTCACCCCTCCACTTT.

The chain recombines TRBV12-5 with TRBJ2-7, with a tentative D call TRBD1 (6 bases). There are 16 residues in the CDR3. Trimming shortened V by 4 bases and J by 7 bases, and 23 bases separated the two germline ends. The germline CDR1 and CDR2 sequences are LGHNT and FRNRAP. CDR3 DNA sequence: TGTGCTAGTGGTTGGACGCCGGGACACCCAAGCGAAGAGCAGTACTTC. Translation: CASGWTPGHPSEEQYF.

The chain couples TRBV27 to TRBJ2-2, with 8 bases aligning to TRBD2. Trimming at V came to 6 bases and at J to 6 bases, leaving 3 bases not matched to a gene. The CDR3 runs 13 residues. Germline CDR1 reads MNHEY; CDR2 reads SMNVEV (reference sequence). For the CDR3, the DNA is TGTGCCAGCAGCTGGCGGGGGGCCGGGGAGCTGTTTTTT. Residues: CASSWRGAGELFF.

The chain has TRBV7-8 and TRBJ2-7; 11 nucleotides agree with TRBD1. The CDR3 covers 16 residues. Germline loops: CDR1 SGHVS, CDR2 FQNEAQ. The trim removed 1 base at V and 2 bases at J, leaving 4 bases unmatched. CDR3 loop: CASSLVRDRGTYEQYF. Written as DNA, the CDR3 is TGTGCCAGCAGCTTAGTTAGGGACAGGGGGACCTACGAGCAGTACTTC.

The chain has TRBV3-1 (or the pseudogene TRBV3-2) and TRBJ1-1; D is ambiguous. CDR3 length: 13 residues. The V end was cut by 1 base, the J end by 12 bases, with 15 bases between. Looked up from germline, CDR1 is LGHDT and CDR2 is YNNKEL (reference sequence). The CDR3 is CASSQGANMKPFF. The CDR3 region has the DNA TGTGCCAGCAGCCAAGGAGCTAATATGAAACCTTTCTTT.

The chain carries TRBV5-1 and TRBJ2-3; 12 bases are a match to TRBD2. There are 17 residues in the CDR3. Germline CDR1 is SGHRS and CDR2 is YFSETQ. V lost 3 bases to trimming and J lost 4 bases; unmatched junction nucleotides: 9. CDR3 region: CASSSSGGAEYADTQYF. CDR3 bases: TGCGCCAGCAGCTCTAGCGGGGGGGCCGAATACGCAGATACGCAGTATTTT.

V is TRBV16 and J is TRBJ2-3, with TRBD2 as a possible D gene (5 bases). Germline V lookup: CDR1 KGHSY, CDR2 FQNENV. The CDR3 runs to 14 residues. The germline V and J ends were trimmed by 2 bases and 6 bases, with 12 bases remaining between them. The CDR3: CASSQTWTYDTQYF. CDR3 DNA sequence: TGTGCCAGCAGCCAAACCTGGACTTATGATACGCAGTATTTT.

The chain uses TRBV11-2 and TRBJ2-3; D gene ambiguous. Germline values: CDR1 SGHAT, CDR2 FQNNGV. The CDR3 runs 15 residues. V was clipped by 5 bases and J by 2 bases, with 14 bases between them. The CDR3 DNA reads as TGTGCCAGCAGCCCGAACACCCTCCCCACAGATACGCAGTATTTT. Translation: CASSPNTLPTDTQYF.

The chain employs TRBV19 and TRBJ1-2; 8 bases match TRBD1. V lost 9 bases to trimming and J lost 6 bases; unmatched junction nucleotides: 6. CDR1 is LNHDA and CDR2 is SQIVND in the germline V gene (reference sequence). The CDR3 runs to 12 residues. The CDR3 region has the DNA TGTGCCAGCTTCTCAGGGGGCGATGGCTACACCTTC. Amino acids: CASFSGGDGYTF.